This TCR beta chain appears in the sequencing data of a study of cytomegalovirus exposure and HLA in healthy donors. A few counts support this clone. Its antigen is unidentified. The CDR3 loop spans 12 amino acids. From germline, CDR1 is SGDLS and CDR2 YYNGEE. V dropped 3 bases and J dropped 10 bases, with 13 bases sitting between them. The PCR made use of 60 Vbeta and 13 Jbeta primers. Produced via immunoSEQ multiplex PCR; TCRdb's table is partial and in-frame only. The table shows some 120,000 clones, with more than 60% occurring only once. Healthy bone marrow donors made up the donors. Findings of the study overall: Being productive about 90% or about 30% of the time was typical of most TCR beta V segments in an earlier analysis.

The rearrangement links TRBV9 to TRBJ1-2; D might be TRBD1 (6 bases). The receptor was isolated from a woman aged 40 to 50 in good health and CMV-seropositive. The sequenced sample consisted of PBMCs. The CDR3 region is CASSDRGGDYTF. The CDR3 nucleotides are TGTGCCAGCAGCGACAGAGGGGGGGACTACACCTTC.